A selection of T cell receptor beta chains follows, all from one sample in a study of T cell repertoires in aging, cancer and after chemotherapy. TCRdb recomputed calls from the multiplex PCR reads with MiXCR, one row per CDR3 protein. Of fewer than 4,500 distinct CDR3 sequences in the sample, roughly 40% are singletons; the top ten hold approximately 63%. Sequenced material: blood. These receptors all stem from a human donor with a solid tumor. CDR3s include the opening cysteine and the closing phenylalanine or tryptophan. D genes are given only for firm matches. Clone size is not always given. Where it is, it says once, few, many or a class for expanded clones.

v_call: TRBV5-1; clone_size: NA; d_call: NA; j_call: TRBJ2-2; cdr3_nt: TGCGCCAGCAGCTCCGGACAGACGAACACCGGGGAGCTGTTTTTT; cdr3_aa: CASSSGQTNTGELFF
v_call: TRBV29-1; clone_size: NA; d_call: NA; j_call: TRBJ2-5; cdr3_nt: TGCAGCGTTTCGGGGCAGAGCGAAGAGACCCAGTACTTC; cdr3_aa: CSVSGQSEETQYF
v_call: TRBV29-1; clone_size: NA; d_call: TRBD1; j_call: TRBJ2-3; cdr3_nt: TGCAGCGTTAAACTCGGGACAGCTAGCACAGATACGCAGTATTTT; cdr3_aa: CSVKLGTASTDTQYF
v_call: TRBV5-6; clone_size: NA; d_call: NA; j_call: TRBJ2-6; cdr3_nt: TGTGCCAGCAGCTTTGGGGGGAATGGGGGCTGGGTCTCTGGGGCCAACGTCCTGACTTTC; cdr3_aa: CASSFGGNGGWVSGANVLTF
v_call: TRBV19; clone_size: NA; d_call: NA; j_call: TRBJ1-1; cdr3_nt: TGTGCCAGTACCGGAGAGTGGGGGAGGTCTGAAGCTTTCTTT; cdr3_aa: CASTGEWGRSEAFF
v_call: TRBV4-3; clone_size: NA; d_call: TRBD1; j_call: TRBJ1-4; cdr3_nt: TGCGCCAGCAGCCAAGATAGACAGGGGGCGAGACGGGGTGACGAAAAACTGTTTTTT; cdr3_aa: CASSQDRQGARRGDEKLFF
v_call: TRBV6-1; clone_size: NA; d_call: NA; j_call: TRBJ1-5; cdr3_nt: TGTGCCAGCAGCCCCACCCTTACCTTTAGCAATCAGCCCCAGCATTTT; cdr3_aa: CASSPTLTFSNQPQHF
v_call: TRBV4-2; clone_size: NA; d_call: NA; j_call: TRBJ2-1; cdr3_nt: TGCGCCAGCAGCCAAGGGACCCACCCGTTAGATGAGCAGTTCTTC; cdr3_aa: CASSQGTHPLDEQFF
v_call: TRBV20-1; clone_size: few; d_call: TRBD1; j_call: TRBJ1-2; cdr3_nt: TGCAGTGCTAGAGGGACAGGGAACTATGGCTACACCTTC; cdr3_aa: CSARGTGNYGYTF
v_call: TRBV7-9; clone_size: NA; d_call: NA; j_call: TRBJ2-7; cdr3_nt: TGTGCCAGCAGCTTAGTATCAGGGGTCTACTACGAGCAGTACTTC; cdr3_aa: CASSLVSGVYYEQYF
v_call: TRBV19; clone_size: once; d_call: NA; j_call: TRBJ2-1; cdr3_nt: TGTGCCAGCCAGCAGGTGGGAGTAAACAATGAGCAGTTCTTC; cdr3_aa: CASQQVGVNNEQFF
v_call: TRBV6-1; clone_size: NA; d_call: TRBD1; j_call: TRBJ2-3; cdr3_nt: TGTGCCAGCAGTCGAAAACAGGGGTCGAACACAGATACGCAGTATTTT; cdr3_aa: CASSRKQGSNTDTQYF
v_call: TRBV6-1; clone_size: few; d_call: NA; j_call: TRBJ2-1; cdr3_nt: TGTGCCAGCAGTGGCCTCAGGGGAGGCTACAATGAGCAGTTCTTC; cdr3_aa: CASSGLRGGYNEQFF
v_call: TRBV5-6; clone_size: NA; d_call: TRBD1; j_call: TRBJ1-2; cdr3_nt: TGTGCCAGCAGCTTGGGAGGACAGGGGTGGTATGGCTACACCTTC; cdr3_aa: CASSLGGQGWYGYTF
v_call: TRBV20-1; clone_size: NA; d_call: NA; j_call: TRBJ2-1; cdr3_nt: TGCAGTGCTTCCCAGCTAGAGAATGAGCAGTTCTTC; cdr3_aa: CSASQLENEQFF
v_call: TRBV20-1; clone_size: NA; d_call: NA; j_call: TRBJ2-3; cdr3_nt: TGCAGTGCTGGGTGGTGGGGTCAAGGTTCGCCAGATACGCAGTATTTT; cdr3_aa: CSAGWWGQGSPDTQYF
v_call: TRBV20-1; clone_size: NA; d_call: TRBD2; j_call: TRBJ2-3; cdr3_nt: TGCAGTGCTCGTAGCGGGAGTGGAGATACGCAGTATTTT; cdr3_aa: CSARSGSGDTQYF